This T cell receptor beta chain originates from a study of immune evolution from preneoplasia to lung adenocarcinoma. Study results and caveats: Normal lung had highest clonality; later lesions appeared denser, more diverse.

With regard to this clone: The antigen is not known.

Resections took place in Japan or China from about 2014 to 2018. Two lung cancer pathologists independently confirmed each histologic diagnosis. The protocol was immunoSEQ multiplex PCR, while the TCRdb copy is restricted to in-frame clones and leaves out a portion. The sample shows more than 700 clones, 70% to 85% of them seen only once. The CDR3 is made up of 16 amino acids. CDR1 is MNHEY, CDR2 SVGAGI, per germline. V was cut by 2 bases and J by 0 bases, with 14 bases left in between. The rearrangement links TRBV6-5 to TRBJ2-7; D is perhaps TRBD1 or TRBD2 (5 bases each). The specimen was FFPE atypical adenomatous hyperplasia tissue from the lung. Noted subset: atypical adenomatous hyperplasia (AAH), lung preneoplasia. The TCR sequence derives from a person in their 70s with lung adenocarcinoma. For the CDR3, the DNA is TGTGCCAGCAGTTACCAGGGATCTGGGGGCTCCTACGAGCAGTACTTC. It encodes CASSYQGSGGSYEQYF.